This T cell receptor (beta chain) was found in a study of T cell repertoires in cytomegalovirus infection. The trim removed 6 bases at V and 3 bases at J, leaving 11 bases unmatched. CDR3 length equals 16 residues. From germline, CDR1 is DFQATT and CDR2 SNEGSKA (reference sequence). Only a few counts were recorded for this clonotype. From the reads, TCRdb called clonotypes with MiXCR, one entry per CDR3 protein. The repertoire includes about 460,000 distinct CDR3 sequences, roughly 10% of them detected once, and 10% sits in the top ten. This clonotype was sampled from a human donor in good health (CMV status not recorded). Some clones in this sample may be carry-over from other donors' samples. Material: PBMCs. J is TRBJ2-5 and V is TRBV20-1; TRBD2 agrees at 12 bases. CDR3 sequence reads: CSARSGTSGSEETQYF. The CDR3 nucleotides read TGCAGTGCCCGTTCCGGGACTAGCGGGTCAGAAGAGACCCAGTACTTC.